The table lists the clone carrying this T cell receptor beta chain with many counts. Described time point: sample taken at primary tumor resection. Unsorted whole RNA of tumor, nontumor lung or frozen PBMC was sequenced. Samples were donated by 72 untreated early-stage non-small cell lung cancer patients. Germline loops: CDR1 SGHRS, CDR2 YFSETQ. Trimming took 0 bases from V and 8 from J, leaving 8 bases between them. The CDR3 totals 12 residues. The data belong to a study of spatial heterogeneity in lung cancer. In the study overall: Alpha-chain sequences were detected in numbers that were consistently lower than beta-chain sequences. As counted in raw reads, each unique TCR and UMI combination appeared more than ten times on average.

On each TCR cDNA molecule, a unique molecular identifier was present. MiXCR, run by TCRdb on the 5' RACE reads, gives a single entry per CDR3 protein. The sample lists tens of thousands of distinct CDR3 sequences, about 4.6% seen once, with 30% to 35% in the top ten. The source of this sequence is a male donor with early-stage non-small cell lung cancer. The source was PBMCs, collected at surgery. The chain is built from TRBV5-1 and TRBJ1-2; D gene uncertain. The CDR3 bases are TGCGCCAGCAGCTTGGACAGAGGCGGCTACACCTTC. This codes for CASSLDRGGYTF. Looking up the rest from reference TRBV5-1 and TRBJ1-2 gives the full variable domain: KAGVTQTPRYLIKTRGQQVTLSCSPISGHRSVSWYQQTPGQGLQFLFEYFSETQRNKGNFPGRFSGRQFSNSRSEMNVSTLELGDSALYLCASSLDRGGYTFGSGTRLTVV.